This T cell receptor (beta chain) was captured by sequencing in a study of T cells in Graves' hyperthyroidism and ophthalmopathy. Findings of the study overall: Blood also carried most thyroid clonotypes expanded above 0.001.

There were TCR beta CDR3 regions amplified from RNA transcripts. During a first-round RT-PCR of the TCR CDR3, the HTBI primer set was used. TCRdb independently ran MiXCR on the multiplex PCR reads; one entry per CDR3 protein. Of 500,000 to 750,000 distinct CDR3 sequences in the sample, approximately 15% were seen once. Germline CDR1 SGHAT, CDR2 FQNNGV. Trimming took off 1 base at V and 5 bases at J, with 5 bases between the two ends. The CDR3 contains 12 residues. This clonotype was counted many times. What it recognizes is unknown. The sequenced sample was blood. The V and J genes are TRBV11-2 and TRBJ1-1; D remains ambiguous. The origin of this receptor is a woman aged 18-35 years with Graves' ophthalmopathy. The CDR3 DNA follows: TGTGCCAGCAGCTTAGGATTTACTGAAGCTTTCTTT. As protein: CASSLGFTEAFF.